These 19 T cell receptor beta chains were sequenced from one sample in a study of T cell repertoires in cytomegalovirus infection. Each CDR3 protein gets one entry after TCRdb re-called the reads with MiXCR. The data contain some 300,000 distinct CDR3 sequences, approximately 10% of them singletons. Sequencing used PBMCs. The source is a human donor in good health (CMV status not recorded). Some clones in this sample may be carry-over from other donors' samples.

This clonotype was detected many times. The rearrangement links TRBV12-3 or TRBV12-4 to TRBJ2-7, with D possibly being TRBD1 or TRBD2 (6 bases each). The CDR3 length is 13 residues. V was pared by 5 bases and J by 9 bases, with 17 bases between. In nucleotides, the CDR3 is TGTGCCAGCAGTACAGGGACTGAGGTTCCGCAGTACGTC. Protein sequence: CASSTGTEVPQYV.

At least ten counts were recorded for this clonotype. CDR3 protein: CASSVPPGQSYNEQFF. The CDR3 DNA is TGTGCCAGCAGTGTTCCCCCGGGACAGTCCTACAATGAGCAGTTCTTC. This sequence joins TRBV6-1 and TRBJ2-1, with 7 bases matching TRBD1. The CDR3 sequence is 16 residues long. The V gene end was trimmed by 4 bases and the J gene end by 1 base; junction bases not matched to a gene: 7. CDR1 is MNHNS and CDR2 is SASEGT in the germline V gene.

This clonotype was seen many times. V is TRBV5-6 and J is TRBJ2-1; no reliable D call. This CDR3 contains 11 residues. Germline loops: CDR1 SGHDT, CDR2 YYEEEE. Trimming left V 4 bases short and J 6 bases short, with 5 bases between. The CDR3 is CASSRSNEQFF. The CDR3 DNA reads TGTGCCAGCAGCAGAAGCAATGAGCAGTTCTTC. The full variable domain, rest sourced from reference TRBV5-6 and TRBJ2-1, is DAGVTQSPTHLIKTRGQQVTLRCSPKSGHDTVSWYQQALGQGPQFIFQYYEEEERQRGNFPDRFSGHQFPNYSSELNVNALLLGDSALYLCASSRSNEQFFGPGTRLTVL.

This clonotype was seen more than once but under ten times. The chain couples TRBV3-1 to TRBJ1-1; D remains ambiguous. The ends were cut back, 0 bases at V and 1 base at J, with 6 bases in the middle. This CDR3 has 14 residues. Germline lookup yields CDR1 LGHDT and CDR2 YNNKEL (reference sequence). CDR3: CASSQDYRNTEAFF. CDR3 bases: TGTGCCAGCAGCCAAGATTACAGGAACACTGAAGCTTTCTTT.

This clonotype occurred many times. The chain links TRBV29-1 to TRBJ2-2; D gene ambiguous. Trimming cost V 7 bases and J 7 bases, with 10 bases left between them. The CDR3 totals 11 residues. Per the germline V gene, CDR1 is SQVTM and CDR2 is ANQGSEA. CDR3: CSATANGELFF. The CDR3, as DNA: TGCAGCGCAACAGCTAACGGGGAGCTGTTTTTT.

This clonotype was recorded many times. The genes are TRBV5-6 and TRBJ1-4, with D uncertain. V was cut by 4 bases and J by 10 bases, with 17 bases left in between. The CDR3 sequence is 14 residues long. The germline CDR1 and CDR2 sequences are SGHDT and YYEEEE. The CDR3 protein is CASSRGRTARKLFF. The CDR3 coding sequence is TGTGCCAGCAGCCGAGGGCGGACCGCGAGAAAACTGTTTTTT.

V usage is TRBV5-1 and J usage is TRBJ2-2; 14 nucleotides agree with TRBD2. This CDR3 is 18 amino acids long. CDR1 and CDR2 (germline): SGHRS, YFSETQ. V shed 4 bases, J shed 4 bases, and the junction held 9 bases outside the gene matches. The CDR3 spells CASSTGLAGVIGTGELFF. CDR3 sequence (DNA): TGCGCCAGCAGCACGGGACTAGCGGGGGTAATCGGCACCGGGGAGCTGTTTTTT.

The rearrangement uses TRBV11-2 and TRBJ2-1, with D perhaps matching TRBD1 (7 bases). CDR1 is SGHAT and CDR2 is FQNNGV in the germline V gene. The CDR3 sequence is 15 residues long. Trimming stripped 4 bases from V and 7 bases from J, with 17 bases between. The CDR3 DNA is TGTGCCAGCAGCTCCTGGAGGGGGCAAAGGAATGAGCAGTTCTTC. This encodes CASSSWRGQRNEQFF.

This clonotype came up many times. The genes are TRBV20-1 and TRBJ2-2; D is possibly TRBD1 (7 bases). CDR1 is DFQATT and CDR2 is SNEGSKA in the germline V gene (reference sequence). The V end lost 6 bases, the J end lost 0 bases, and 14 bases lay between the germline ends. The CDR3 length is 15 residues. The CDR3 sequence: CSAYRRGPNTGELFF. DNA for the CDR3: TGCAGTGCCTATAGGAGGGGGCCGAACACCGGGGAGCTGTTTTTT.

Comments on this clonotype: Just one base apart from a much larger clone, this may be a read error. This chain connects TRBV4-1 to TRBJ2-2; D might be TRBD2 (5 bases). CDR1 is MGHRA and CDR2 is YSYEKL in the germline V gene. CDR3 length: 17 amino acids. CDR3 region: CASSQDPDTPNTGELYF. For the CDR3, the DNA is TGCGCCAGCAGCCAAGACCCCGACACTCCGAACACCGGGGAGCTGTATTTT.

The rearrangement links TRBV29-1 to TRBJ1-2, with TRBD1 identical over 7 bases. This CDR3 is built from 12 residues. The V and J ends lost 6 bases and 8 bases, in that order; junction bases with no gene match: 9. CDR1 is SQVTM and CDR2 is ANQGSEA in the germline V gene. This CDR3 is CSVEGAPKGYTF. The CDR3 coding sequence is TGCAGCGTCGAGGGGGCCCCGAAGGGCTACACCTTC.

This chain links TRBV18 with TRBJ2-1; D unclear. Trimming left V 2 bases short and J 8 bases short, with 7 bases between. Germline CDR1 KGHSH, CDR2 LQKENI. The CDR3 is 12 amino acids. As DNA, the CDR3 is TGTGCCAGCTCACCAACGGAATATGAGCAGTTCTTC. The encoded protein is CASSPTEYEQFF. The entire variable domain, with the rest obtained from reference TRBV18 and TRBJ2-1, is as follows: NAGVMQNPRHLVRRRGQEARLRCSPMKGHSHVYWYRQLPEEGLKFMVYLQKENIIDESGMPKERFSAEFPKEGPSILRIQQVVRGDSAAYFCASSPTEYEQFFGPGTRLTVL.

This rearrangement joins TRBV3-1 to TRBJ1-1, with 10 bases that match TRBD1. In germline, CDR1 is LGHDT, CDR2 YNNKEL (reference sequence). CDR3 length: 12 amino acids. Losses at the gene ends were 8 bases for V and 8 bases for J; bases not matched to a gene: 5. The CDR3 reads CASGQGVMEAFF. The CDR3 DNA follows: TGTGCCAGCGGACAGGGGGTTATGGAAGCTTTCTTT.

V gene TRBV5-5 combines with J gene TRBJ1-2; 7 bases are a match to TRBD1. V lost 2 bases and J lost 6; bases outside the gene matches: 10. The CDR3 is 15 amino acids. Germline V gene data show CDR1 as SGHKS and CDR2 as YYEKEE (reference sequence). CDR3 region: CASSLLKSTGNGYTF. The DNA for the CDR3 is TGTGCCAGCAGCTTATTAAAATCGACAGGGAATGGCTACACCTTC.

This clonotype has a count of ten or more. The chain recombines TRBV5-5 with TRBJ2-7; either TRBD1 or TRBD2 may supply D (5 bases each). Germline V gives CDR1 SGHKS, CDR2 YYEKEE (reference sequence). Trimming pared 4 bases from V and 6 bases from J, leaving 11 bases between. This CDR3 is built from 12 residues. The DNA of the CDR3 is TGTGCCAGCAGCCTGAGGGGTTTCGAGCAGTACGTC. Its translation: CASSLRGFEQYV.

This clonotype has ten or more counts. The chain combines TRBV7-2 with TRBJ2-1; D possibly matches TRBD1 or TRBD2 (5 bases each). From germline, CDR1 is SGHTA and CDR2 FQGNSA. V shed 8 bases and J shed 2 bases, with 16 bases lying between them. The CDR3 extends over 15 amino acids. Here the CDR3 reads CASQVGPGPYNEQFF. Here the CDR3 DNA reads TGTGCCAGCCAAGTAGGCCCGGGGCCCTACAATGAGCAGTTCTTC. Supplemented by reference TRBV7-2 and TRBJ2-1, the full variable domain reads GAGVSQSPSNKVTEKGKDVELRCDPISGHTALYWYRQSLGQGLEFLIYFQGNSAPDKSGLPSDRFSAERTGGSVSTLTIQRTQQEDSAVYLCASQVGPGPYNEQFFGPGTRLTVL.

This clonotype showed up many times. This chain uses TRBV7-9 with TRBJ2-1; no clear D. The V and J ends lost 5 bases and 4 bases respectively, with 6 bases between them. CDR1 and CDR2 from the germline V gene are SEHNR and FQNEAQ (reference sequence). This CDR3 contains 12 residues. The chain's CDR3 is CASSRDYNEQFF. CDR3 DNA sequence: TGTGCCAGCAGCCGAGATTACAATGAGCAGTTCTTC.

This clonotype was detected a few times. The chain links TRBV5-8 to TRBJ1-1; no reliable D call. This CDR3 is 14 amino acids long. CDR1 is SGHTS, CDR2 YDEGEE, per germline. Trimming took off 4 bases at V and 1 base at J, with 11 bases between the two ends. CDR3 amino acids: CASSRVWPNTEAFF. In DNA, the CDR3 is TGTGCCAGCAGCCGGGTTTGGCCGAACACTGAAGCTTTCTTT.

This clonotype occurred many times. The chain couples TRBV7-9 to TRBJ1-5; D gene ambiguous. V gave up 2 bases and J gave up 1 base, with 21 bases separating them. Germline assignment: CDR1 SEHNR and CDR2 FQNEAQ (reference sequence). This CDR3 is built from 19 residues. The CDR3 protein is CASSLREVGDIESNQPQHF. CDR3 nucleotide sequence: TGTGCCAGCAGCTTACGGGAGGTGGGTGATATAGAGAGCAATCAGCCCCAGCATTTT.